This record looks at one T cell receptor (beta chain) sequence and its context. Its specificity is unknown. This sample stems from a study of cytomegalovirus exposure and HLA in healthy donors. Study overall: The study's early data release held tens of millions of unique TCRs from HLA-typed donors. The study, taken as a whole, reports: Some highly shared sequence variants likely arose as a pipeline artifact.

The CDR3 loop spans 14 amino acids. The germline V gene encodes CDR1 SGDLS and CDR2 YYNGEE. V lost 2 bases, J lost 6 bases, and 4 bases stayed unmatched. Primers: 60 Vbeta forward and 13 Jbeta reverse. Method: immunoSEQ multiplex PCR; TCRdb's copy keeps in-frame clones and lacks some. Its listing shows fewer than 150,000 clones. The source is a man in his forties in good health and CMV-seronegative. Sequenced input: PBMCs. This chain connects TRBV9 to TRBJ2-7; 11 nucleotides align to TRBD2. CDR3 nucleotide sequence: TGTGCCAGCAGCGTTAGCGGGGGGGGTTTCGAGCAGTACTTC. Protein: CASSVSGGGFEQYF.